This T cell receptor (beta chain) was identified in a study of T cells in Graves' hyperthyroidism and ophthalmopathy (dated by TCRdb to about 2019). About the study as a whole: To identify TCR V-J signatures that set the groups apart, the researchers used a discovery cohort of roughly 100 patients, made up of 40 to 45 with Graves' ophthalmopathy and around 58 with stable Graves' hyperthyroidism. The paper reports TCR Vbeta CDR3 sequencing of some 140 peripheral blood samples: some 44 ophthalmopathy, around 80 hyperthyroidism and about 17 progressor patients. Prospective prediction of ophthalmopathy was tested in an independent validation cohort consisting of about 19 hyperthyroidism patients and some 16 patients who later progressed to ophthalmopathy. For training and testing, the 100 or so patients in the discovery cohort were randomly divided in a 7:3 ratio. After blood sampling, hyperthyroidism patients were treated with methimazole at a starting dose of 30 mg daily, and ophthalmopathy patients were treated with high-dose intravenous methylprednisolone. In addition, the study compared T-cell repertoires in thyroid tissue and in blood from five or six Graves' hyperthyroidism patients. Study-wide findings and limitations: No statistical method was used to fix the sample size in advance, and group allocation was not hidden from the investigators. In validation, progression to ophthalmopathy was predicted by the model with 70.59% sensitivity and around 75% specificity, a median of approximately 6.5 months before onset. A 13 V-J signature model separated ophthalmopathy from stable hyperthyroidism, with approximately 87% sensitivity and 81.08% specificity in cross-validation and 80%/75% in testing. Blood samples also contained most of the expanded thyroid clonotypes (frequency above 0.001), which suggests that blood repertoires may reflect thyroid immune responses.

TCR beta CDR3 regions were amplified from RNA transcripts. The TCR CDR3 was subjected to a first round of RT-PCR using the HTBI primer set and the Qiagen OneStep RT-PCR kit. A second multiplex PCR round built the libraries, followed by size selection and purification. The libraries were sequenced on an Illumina HiSeq2000 using paired-end 100 bp reads. On the authors' methods: SOAPnuke was used to process the raw data, with reads discarded if the reads contained adapters or uncalled bases, had a mean Phred below 15, or lacked an exact constant-primer or identifier match. COPE v1.2.5 was used to merge high-quality paired reads, and clonotypes were defined as unique nucleotide sequences. MiTCR v1.1 was used to align the clonotypes against IMGT TRBV, TRBD and TRBJ reference segments. The analysis included only V-J combinations with a frequency above 0.0001, which together covered 99% to 99.2% of the repertoires. A TCS score was defined as the ratio between F50 (clonal expansion) and ExV (chaos), using BLOSUM62-based TCRdist between CDR3 peptides within each V-J. Welch's t-statistics and random forest reduced approximately 520 V-J features to 13, which were used in a naive Bayes classifier (R e1071). The Morisita-Horn index was used to measure how similar the thyroid and blood repertoires were. TCRdb handled the public reads itself, with Q25 trimming in fastp and clone calling in MiXCR, and kept productive beta chains. Each entry merges the rows of one CDR3 protein and shows their most common DNA and genes. TCRdb's processing, not the authors', yielded these V and J calls. The sample yields 500,000 to 800,000 distinct CDR3 sequences; approximately 42% were counted once. The top ten constitute 7% to 7.5% of the sample.

This clonotype was seen repeatedly, ten times or more. It has no known antigen specificity. One base away there is no much larger clone; base qualities are not given. The germline V gene sets CDR1 to MGHDK and CDR2 to SYGVNS. V gives up 1 base and J gives up 8 bases, and the segment between their germline ends measures 6 bases. Inclusive of the bounding cysteine and phenylalanine, the CDR3 is 11 residues long. Only CDR3 DNA remains: 33 bases, in frame from the first base. Any patient with an uncontrolled infection, another autoimmune disease, pregnancy or lactation was excluded. Diagnoses were established on the basis of clinical symptoms, serum thyroxine and TRAb, thyroid ultrasound, and orbital computed tomography. Trizol reagent was used to extract total RNA, and RNA quality was then checked on an Agilent 2100 Bioanalyzer.

This sequence originates from an adult man with Graves' disease, either hyperthyroidism or ophthalmopathy (not recorded which). Sequencing input: peripheral blood or thyroid tissue (not recorded which). The rearrangement combines TRBV25-1 with TRBJ2-7, with the D gene call left open. The nucleotide sequence is given as TGTGCCAGCAGTGAATTGGACCAGCAGTACTTC. Its product reads: CASSELDQQYF.